This T cell receptor beta chain comes out of a study of identical twins. The V end lost 8 bases, the J end lost 2 bases, and 7 bases lay between the germline ends. Per the germline V gene, CDR1 is SEHNR and CDR2 is FQNEAQ (reference sequence). CDR3 size: 12 residues. One entry per CDR3 protein results from TCRdb running MiXCR on the 5' RACE reads. The sample yields some 660,000 distinct CDR3 sequences, approximately 9% seen once. Study conclusions and caveats: Model-predicted out-of-frame TCR alpha sharing fell below observed values in monozygotic twins. Part of the zero-insertion signal could reflect confounding by invariant MAIT and iNKT cells.

With regard to this clonotype: Its antigen remains unidentified.

This sample also belongs to another study, concerning yellow fever vaccine responses in identical twins.

V usage is TRBV7-9 and J usage is TRBJ2-1; D call uncertain. Sequencing was done on a sample of PBMCs. This TCR came from a woman younger than 35 in good health. The CDR3 region has the DNA TGTGCCAGCTCCGGAGCCTACAATGAGCAGTTCTTC. It translates to CASSGAYNEQFF.